The clone carrying this TCR beta chain has ten or more counts. What it recognizes is unknown. Clinical symptoms, serum thyroxine, TRAb, thyroid ultrasound and orbital computed tomography informed diagnoses. The investigators amplified TCR beta CDR3 regions from RNA transcripts. HTBI primers were the set used in a first-round RT-PCR of the TCR CDR3. Using its own MiXCR run on the multiplex PCR reads, TCRdb lists one record per CDR3 protein. There are 650,000 to 800,000 distinct CDR3 sequences in the sample; 45% occur only once, and more than 7% lies in the top ten. The sample is drawn from a study of T cells in Graves' hyperthyroidism and ophthalmopathy. Whole-study findings and limits: Most clonotypes expanded in thyroid above 0.001 were likewise present in blood.

Trimming pared 5 bases from V and 3 bases from J, leaving 17 bases between. Germline assignment: CDR1 SGHVS and CDR2 FQNEAQ. This CDR3 is 15 amino acids long. The chain uses TRBV7-8 and TRBJ2-7, with D possibly TRBD2 on 5 matching bases. Sequencing input: peripheral blood or thyroid tissue (not recorded which). The TCR sequence derives from an adult man with Graves' disease, either hyperthyroidism or ophthalmopathy (not recorded which). In nucleotides, the CDR3 is TGTGCCAGCAGCCCCCAGGCGGGTGGGGTCTACGAGCAGTACTTC. It encodes CASSPQAGGVYEQYF. Combining the CDR3 with reference TRBV7-8 and TRBJ2-7 gives the whole variable domain GAGVSQSPRYKVAKRGQDVALRCDPISGHVSLFWYQQALGQGPEFLTYFQNEAQLDKSGLPSDRFFAERPEGSVSTLKIQRTQQEDSAVYLCASSPQAGGVYEQYFGPGTRLTVT.